One sample yielded the 7 T cell receptor beta chains listed below, sequenced in a study of cytomegalovirus exposure and HLA in healthy donors. Profiled with immunoSEQ multiplex PCR; TCRdb holds only in-frame clones, not every one. The sample includes 150,000 to 180,000 clones, about 86% seen only once; the top ten take approximately 2%. The sequenced sample was PBMCs. Receptors were obtained from a human donor in good health.

The chain uses TRBV5-6 and TRBJ1-5; D is perhaps TRBD1 (5 bases). The CDR3 sequence is 13 residues long. Germline V gene data show CDR1 as SGHDT and CDR2 as YYEEEE. Trimming cost V 0 bases and J 8 bases, with 9 bases left between them. CDR3 nucleotide sequence: TGTGCCAGCAGCTTGGGGGGCGGCAAGCCCCAGCATTTT. Its protein product is CASSLGGGKPQHF.

This rearrangement joins TRBV5-1 to TRBJ2-5; D gene unclear. Deletions cut 4 bases from V and 0 bases from J, with 4 bases between. Germline V gene data show CDR1 as SGHRS and CDR2 as YFSETQ. This CDR3 is 12 amino acids long. The CDR3 here is CASSSNQETQYF. The CDR3 nucleotides are TGCGCCAGCAGCAGCAACCAAGAGACCCAGTACTTC.

This chain joins TRBV4-3 and TRBJ1-2; 8 nucleotides line up with TRBD1. Looked up from germline, CDR1 is LGHNA and CDR2 is YSLEER. With V trimmed by 3 bases and J by 4 bases, 10 bases remained unmatched. The CDR3 sequence is 16 residues long. The DNA of the CDR3 is TGCGCCAGCAGCCAGCAACTGGGGACAGGTCTCTATGGCTACACCTTC. Its protein is CASSQQLGTGLYGYTF.

This clone was detected only a few times. The rearrangement uses TRBV28 and TRBJ2-1; 11 nucleotides match TRBD2. The V gene end was trimmed by 7 bases and the J gene end by 4 bases; junction bases not matched to a gene: 12. This CDR3 is 17 amino acids long. In germline, CDR1 is MDHEN, CDR2 SYDVKM. The CDR3 DNA is TGTGCCAGCAAGGACTTGGGACTAGCGGACATGTACAATGAGCAGTTCTTC. It translates to CASKDLGLADMYNEQFF.

The chain joins TRBV7-8 to TRBJ1-1; 7 bases fit TRBD1. The CDR3 has 13 residues. V gave up 5 bases and J gave up 10 bases; unmatched junction bases: 10. The germline V gene encodes CDR1 SGHVS and CDR2 FQNEAQ. The CDR3 sequence: CASSARGRGGAFF. CDR3 sequence (DNA): TGTGCCAGCAGCGCTAGGGGGCGGGGAGGAGCTTTCTTT. The variable domain in full, completed from reference TRBV7-8 and TRBJ1-1, reads GAGVSQSPRYKVAKRGQDVALRCDPISGHVSLFWYQQALGQGPEFLTYFQNEAQLDKSGLPSDRFFAERPEGSVSTLKIQRTQQEDSAVYLCASSARGRGGAFFGQGTRLTVV.

The chain is built from TRBV28 and TRBJ2-1; D remains ambiguous. The length of the CDR3 is 15 residues. The V gene's germline CDR1 is MDHEN and CDR2 SYDVKM. Trimming took 5 bases from V and 4 from J, leaving 15 bases between them. Here the CDR3 reads CASSVILKRYNEQFF. The CDR3 DNA follows: TGTGCCAGCAGTGTCATTCTGAAGAGGTACAATGAGCAGTTCTTC.

The genes are TRBV9 and TRBJ1-1; D unresolved. V dropped 4 bases and J dropped 7 bases, with 20 bases sitting between them. Germline CDR1 and CDR2: SGDLS and YYNGEE. This CDR3 has 15 residues. CDR3 bases: TGTGCCAGCAGCTCGGCGTCCGGGGTTTCACATGAAGCTTTCTTT. Translated, it gives CASSSASGVSHEAFF.